This entry lists 32 T cell receptor beta chains sequenced from one sample in a study of blood T cell repertoires in COVID-19. This table comes from immunoSEQ multiplex PCR, and its TCRdb copy is limited to in-frame clones, with some not included. Found here are 200,000 to 300,000 clones, about 89% of them singletons; the top ten hold around 2.4%. Source material: PBMCs or T cells enriched from blood (not recorded which). The source is a woman younger than 35 who had recovered from COVID-19.

The chain couples TRBV28 to TRBJ1-6; D is possibly TRBD1 (6 bases). Trimming cost V 5 bases and J 1 base, with 12 bases left between them. The CDR3 extends over 16 amino acids. Per the germline V gene, CDR1 is MDHEN and CDR2 is SYDVKM. CDR3 sequence (DNA): TGTGCCAGCAGTCGTTACAGGGTATCCTATAATTCACCCCTCCACTTT. Translating gives CASSRYRVSYNSPLHF. The variable domain in full, with the rest retrieved from reference TRBV28 and TRBJ1-6, is DVKVTQSSRYLVKRTGEKVFLECVQDMDHENMFWYRQDPGLGLRLIYFSYDVKMKEKGDIPEGYSVSREKKERFSLILESASTNQTSMYLCASSRYRVSYNSPLHFGNGTRLTVT.

This chain links TRBV5-1 with TRBJ2-7; 7 nucleotides align to TRBD1. CDR3 length: 15 amino acids. V trimming: 4 bases; J trimming: 2 bases; junction bases outside the gene matches: 9. Germline V gene lookup returns CDR1 SGHRS and CDR2 YFSETQ. CDR3 bases: TGCGCCAGCAGCGACTACAGGGGTGGCACCTACGAGCAGTACTTC. Translated, it gives CASSDYRGGTYEQYF.

The chain is built from TRBV5-6 and TRBJ2-1, with 7 bases identical to TRBD2. CDR3 length: 15 residues. Germline CDR1 and CDR2: SGHDT and YYEEEE. The V segment lost 1 base and the J segment 4 bases; nucleotides outside the gene matches: 5. The CDR3 sequence: CASSLSASGYNEQFF. As DNA, the CDR3 is TGTGCCAGCAGCTTGTCGGCTAGCGGATACAATGAGCAGTTCTTC.

The chain combines TRBV9 with TRBJ1-2; maybe TRBD1 (5 bases). With 4 bases removed from V and 7 bases from J, the gap between germline ends came to 20 bases. This CDR3 is built from 15 residues. CDR1 is SGDLS and CDR2 is YYNGEE in the germline V gene. This chain's CDR3 is CASSPTGGGLGGYTF. CDR3 sequence (DNA): TGTGCCAGCAGCCCCACCGGGGGGGGTTTGGGTGGCTACACCTTC.

The genes are TRBV7-2 and TRBJ2-1; TRBD2 matches at 9 bases. Germline CDR1 is SGHTA and CDR2 is FQGNSA. The CDR3 has 15 residues. V gave up 5 bases and J gave up 6 bases; unmatched junction bases: 8. DNA for the CDR3: TGTGCCAGCAGCCTCAATAGCGGGGGTCGCAATGAGCAGTTCTTC. Translation gives CASSLNSGGRNEQFF. The variable domain in full, with the rest retrieved from reference TRBV7-2 and TRBJ2-1, is GAGVSQSPSNKVTEKGKDVELRCDPISGHTALYWYRQSLGQGLEFLIYFQGNSAPDKSGLPSDRFSAERTGGSVSTLTIQRTQQEDSAVYLCASSLNSGGRNEQFFGPGTRLTVL.

The chain couples TRBV18 to TRBJ1-4, with TRBD1 as a possible D gene (6 bases). There are 13 residues in the CDR3. The germline V gene has CDR1 KGHSH and CDR2 LQKENI. Trimming left V 2 bases short and J 7 bases short, with 8 bases between. For the CDR3, the DNA is TGTGCCAGCTCACCATTGGGGGCTGAAAAACTGTTTTTT. This gives the protein CASSPLGAEKLFF. Using reference TRBV18 and TRBJ1-4 for the parts outside the CDR3, the full variable domain is NAGVMQNPRHLVRRRGQEARLRCSPMKGHSHVYWYRQLPEEGLKFMVYLQKENIIDESGMPKERFSAEFPKEGPSILRIQQVVRGDSAAYFCASSPLGAEKLFFGSGTQLSVL.

The gene calls are TRBV19 and TRBJ2-2; D might be TRBD1 (6 bases). The V and J ends lost 3 bases and 2 bases respectively, with 10 bases between them. Germline V gene lookup returns CDR1 LNHDA and CDR2 SQIVND (reference sequence). The CDR3 is 15 amino acids. CDR3 bases: TGTGCCAGTAGTATCGAGACAGGTAACACCGGGGAGCTGTTTTTT. Its protein is CASSIETGNTGELFF.

In this sample, this clone turned up a few times. This rearrangement joins TRBV9 to TRBJ1-6; D uncertain. Trimming took off 0 bases at V and 7 bases at J, with 8 bases between the two ends. This CDR3 has 14 amino acids. Germline V gives CDR1 SGDLS, CDR2 YYNGEE. Here the CDR3 DNA reads TGTGCCAGCAGCGTAGGAGGGTCCAATTCACCCCTCCACTTT. Protein sequence: CASSVGGSNSPLHF.

This clone was counted once. The V call is TRBV6-6, the J call TRBJ2-3; 7 bases match TRBD1. The V gene's germline CDR1 is MNHNY and CDR2 SVGAGI (reference sequence). The CDR3 is 13 residues long. V was pared by 6 bases and J by 4 bases, with 4 bases of the junction left unmatched. In DNA form, the CDR3 reads TGTGCCAGCAGCCAGGGGGAGTCAGATACGCAGTATTTT. Its translation: CASSQGESDTQYF.

This clone was seen only a few times. The V gene is TRBV11-2, the J gene TRBJ2-7; 10 positions match TRBD2. There are 15 residues in the CDR3. The V segment lost 5 bases and the J segment 7 bases; nucleotides outside the gene matches: 11. The germline CDR1 and CDR2 sequences are SGHAT and FQNNGV. CDR3 residues: CASSPVASGSGEQYF. The DNA of the CDR3 is TGTGCCAGCAGCCCGGTGGCTAGCGGGAGTGGGGAGCAGTACTTC.

In this sample, this clone turned up once. The rearrangement uses TRBV7-8 and TRBJ1-3, with D hard to call. V gave up 7 bases and J gave up 0 bases, with 10 bases separating them. This CDR3 comprises 14 residues. Germline CDR1 SGHVS, CDR2 FQNEAQ. This chain's CDR3 is CASTGFPSGNTIYF. The CDR3 DNA follows: TGTGCCAGCACCGGTTTCCCCTCTGGAAACACCATATATTTT. Using reference TRBV7-8 and TRBJ1-3 for the parts outside the CDR3, the full variable domain is GAGVSQSPRYKVAKRGQDVALRCDPISGHVSLFWYQQALGQGPEFLTYFQNEAQLDKSGLPSDRFFAERPEGSVSTLKIQRTQQEDSAVYLCASTGFPSGNTIYFGEGSWLTVV.

The chain employs TRBV6-1 and TRBJ1-1, with TRBD1 as a possible D gene (5 bases). Germline loops: CDR1 MNHNS, CDR2 SASEGT. This CDR3 has 15 amino acids. V shed 7 bases and J shed 5 bases, with 20 bases lying between them. The CDR3 protein is CASTPYQARGTEAFF. The CDR3, as DNA: TGTGCCAGCACCCCTTATCAGGCTCGGGGGACTGAAGCTTTCTTT.

The genes are TRBV7-8 and TRBJ1-2; possibly TRBD1 for D (5 bases). This CDR3 has 12 amino acids. Between the trimmed V and J ends, which lost 6 bases and 3 bases, there was a span of 8 bases. In germline, CDR1 is SGHVS, CDR2 FQNEAQ. CDR3 sequence: CASSTGDYGYTF. CDR3 DNA sequence: TGTGCCAGCAGTACAGGCGACTATGGCTACACCTTC.

The rearrangement links TRBV7-2 to TRBJ2-1; 8 bases fit TRBD2. This CDR3 region has 19 residues. V lost 4 bases and J lost 0; bases outside the gene matches: 14. The germline V gene encodes CDR1 SGHTA and CDR2 FQGNSA. The CDR3 loop is CASSSPQRGTPFSYNEQFF. CDR3 sequence (DNA): TGTGCCAGCAGCTCCCCACAGCGGGGGACGCCCTTCTCCTACAATGAGCAGTTCTTC.

The J gene is TRBJ2-3, the V gene TRBV6-5, with 10 bases matching TRBD2. The length of the CDR3 is 14 residues. Trimming removed 6 bases from V and 5 bases from J; junction bases left unmatched: 5. CDR1 and CDR2 from the germline V gene are MNHEY and SVGAGI. CDR3 loop: CASRIAGGRDTQYF. Here the CDR3 DNA reads TGTGCCAGCAGGATAGCGGGAGGCCGAGATACGCAGTATTTT.

The chain recombines TRBV4-3 with TRBJ1-6; 8 bases map to TRBD1. This CDR3 is built from 14 residues. The germline CDR1 and CDR2 sequences are LGHNA and YSLEER. V lost 0 bases and J lost 8; bases outside the gene matches: 0. The CDR3 spells CASSQETGDSPLHF. CDR3 DNA: TGCGCCAGCAGCCAAGAGACAGGGGATTCACCCCTCCACTTT.

J is TRBJ2-1 and V is TRBV25-1; 8 bases line up with TRBD2. The CDR3 totals 15 residues. CDR1 and CDR2 from the germline V gene are MGHDK and SYGVNS. The V and J ends lost 4 bases and 0 bases, in that order; junction bases with no gene match: 2. The CDR3, as DNA: TGTGCCAGCAGTGGAGGGACTAGCTCCTACAATGAGCAGTTCTTC. Its translation: CASSGGTSSYNEQFF.

The chain has TRBV9 and TRBJ2-7; TRBD1 might be the D (6 bases). Germline CDR1 SGDLS, CDR2 YYNGEE. V was trimmed by 4 bases and J by 0 bases, leaving 20 bases between them. The CDR3 length is 17 residues. In DNA, the CDR3 is TGTGCCAGCAGCCTAACAGCAGGGACATCCCTCTCCTACGAGCAGTACTTC. It yields the protein CASSLTAGTSLSYEQYF.

The count of this clone is one. The chain links TRBV28 to TRBJ2-5; 7 bases are a match to TRBD2. The V gene end was trimmed by 6 bases and the J gene end by 5 bases; junction bases not matched to a gene: 12. In germline, CDR1 is MDHEN, CDR2 SYDVKM. The CDR3 sequence is 15 residues long. The CDR3 DNA reads TGTGCCAGCAGCCGTCTAGCGACCGGGAGGGAGACCCAGTACTTC. It yields the protein CASSRLATGRETQYF.

V and J are TRBV4-2 and TRBJ2-3; 7 bases agree with TRBD2. Germline CDR1 LGHNA, CDR2 YNFKEQ. V shed 0 bases, J shed 3 bases, and the junction held 6 bases outside the gene matches. The length of the CDR3 is 16 residues. The CDR3 DNA reads as TGTGCCAGCAGCCAAGATGGGGGGGAGGGTACAGATACGCAGTATTTT. Amino acids: CASSQDGGEGTDTQYF.

This clone was seen a handful of times. The rearrangement links TRBV29-1 to TRBJ1-2; D ambiguous. CDR3 length: 13 residues. V lost 6 bases to trimming and J lost 8 bases, with 19 bases between them. Germline CDR1 reads SQVTM; CDR2 reads ANQGSEA. CDR3 residues: CSVAPTGVEGYTF. The CDR3 coding sequence is TGCAGCGTCGCACCGACGGGAGTCGAGGGCTACACCTTC.

V gene TRBV23-1 combines with J gene TRBJ2-2; no clear D. TRBV23-1 falls under the ORF class, with uncertain function. Trimming cost V 7 bases and J 7 bases, with 7 bases left between them. The CDR3 covers 11 residues. The CDR3 sequence: CASKEVGELFF. The CDR3 nucleotides read TGCGCCAGCAAAGAGGTCGGGGAGCTGTTTTTT.

The chain employs TRBV11-2 and TRBJ2-3; 12 bases line up with TRBD2. The CDR3 totals 18 residues. Germline V gene lookup returns CDR1 SGHAT and CDR2 FQNNGV. V dropped 3 bases and J dropped 1; count of bases not matched to a gene: 8. The CDR3 loop reads CASSFRLAGGQGTDTQYF. In nucleotides, the CDR3 is TGTGCCAGCAGCTTCCGCCTAGCGGGGGGGCAGGGCACAGATACGCAGTATTTT.

The chain couples TRBV27 to TRBJ1-6; weak D call: TRBD1 (6 bases). The germline gives CDR1 MNHEY, CDR2 SMNVEV (reference sequence). V lost 3 bases and J lost 9, with 9 bases in between. CDR3 size: 13 residues. In DNA form, the CDR3 reads TGTGCCAGCAGTTTCCAGGGGACTTCACCCCTCCACTTT. It is translated as CASSFQGTSPLHF.

The J gene is TRBJ2-4, the V gene TRBV4-1, with a possible D match to TRBD1 (5 bases). The germline V and J ends were trimmed by 2 bases and 3 bases, with 14 bases remaining between them. Per the germline V gene, CDR1 is MGHRA and CDR2 is YSYEKL. The CDR3 covers 16 residues. CDR3 sequence (DNA): TGCGCCAGCAGCCAACCAACCCAGGGTAGCAAAAACATTCAGTACTTC. It translates to CASSQPTQGSKNIQYF.

The rearrangement uses TRBV4-3 and TRBJ2-1; TRBD2 matches at 7 bases. The germline V gene has CDR1 LGHNA and CDR2 YSLEER. CDR3 length: 14 amino acids. V shed 0 bases, J shed 5 bases, and the junction held 1 base outside the gene matches. The CDR3, as DNA: TGCGCCAGCAGCCAAGAGGGGAGGGACAATGAGCAGTTCTTC. Amino acids: CASSQEGRDNEQFF.

This clone was observed a handful of times. V is TRBV25-1 and J is TRBJ2-7; maybe TRBD1 (6 bases). The CDR3 totals 14 residues. Germline V gene lookup returns CDR1 MGHDK and CDR2 SYGVNS. V lost 4 bases and J 4 bases, leaving 14 bases between the germline ends. As DNA, the CDR3 is TGTGCCAGCAGTGCGGGACATGGAGTGTACGAGCAGTACTTC. Its protein is CASSAGHGVYEQYF.

A single count supports this clone. This chain joins TRBV5-4 and TRBJ2-1; TRBD1 might be the D (6 bases). CDR1 SGHNT and CDR2 YYREEE come from the germline V gene (reference sequence). V lost 1 base, J lost 3 bases, and 8 bases lay in between. The CDR3 runs to 14 residues. CDR3 protein: CASSLTGNYNEQFF. The CDR3 bases are TGTGCCAGCAGCTTGACAGGGAACTACAATGAGCAGTTCTTC.

This clone was detected only once. This chain uses TRBV9 with TRBJ2-3; 12 nucleotides line up with TRBD2. The CDR3 covers 18 residues. After removal of 1 base from V and 0 bases from J, the junction contained 6 bases not matched to a gene. CDR1 is SGDLS, CDR2 YYNGEE, per germline. The CDR3 sequence is CASSVLAGGLPSTDTQYF. CDR3 sequence (DNA): TGTGCCAGCAGCGTACTAGCGGGAGGGCTCCCTAGCACAGATACGCAGTATTTT. Full variable domain (outside the CDR3, taken from reference TRBV9 and TRBJ2-3): DSGVTQTPKHLITATGQRVTLRCSPRSGDLSVYWYQQSLDQGLQFLIQYYNGEERAKGNILERFSAQQFPDLHSELNLSSLELGDSALYFCASSVLAGGLPSTDTQYFGPGTRLTVL.

The chain combines TRBV20-1 with TRBJ2-7; maybe TRBD2 (6 bases). Germline CDR1 reads DFQATT; CDR2 reads SNEGSKA (reference sequence). V dropped 3 bases and J dropped 1 base, with 16 bases sitting between them. The CDR3 consists of 15 residues. The CDR3 sequence is CSASRGVSWSYEQYF. In DNA form, the CDR3 reads TGCAGTGCTAGTCGCGGGGTCTCGTGGTCCTACGAGCAGTACTTC.

J is TRBJ2-2 and V is TRBV10-3, with TRBD2 matching 7 bases. V gave up 6 bases and J gave up 4 bases; unmatched junction bases: 5. The CDR3 contains 14 residues. CDR1 and CDR2 from the germline V gene are ENHRY and SYGVKD. The CDR3 reads CAISPSGVTGELFF. DNA of the CDR3: TGTGCCATCAGCCCCAGCGGGGTCACCGGGGAGCTGTTTTTT.

Turning to this clone: One end of the junction fails to match germline, which may point to a read error. This chain links TRBV18 with TRBJ2-3; 10 positions agree with TRBD2. Germline lookup yields CDR1 KGHSH and CDR2 LQKENI. The CDR3 covers 16 residues. The CDR3: CASSPRTSGSTDTQYF. The CDR3 DNA reads TGTGCCAGCTCTCCACGGACTAGCGGATCCACAGATACGCAGTATTTT.